The rows below give T cell receptor beta chains drawn from one sample of a study of CD8 T cells in ankylosing spondylitis. TCRdb used MiXCR to reprocess the 5' RACE reads, holding one entry per CDR3 protein. Found here are some 87,000 distinct CDR3 sequences, roughly 10% of them singletons; the top ten hold roughly 4.6%. Sequenced input: blood, either unsorted or a sorted T cell fraction (not recorded which). The receptors were gathered from a male donor with ankylosing spondylitis or in good health (not recorded which). Both conserved end residues are part of each CDR3. The D gene is left open where the match is weak. Clone sizes are given selectively: once, few, many, or a class where the clone is expanded.

.	TRBJ2-7	TRBV20-1	many	CSAIPQNFYEQYF	TGCAGTGCTATCCCCCAAAATTTCTACGAGCAGTACTTC
.	TRBJ1-3	TRBV12-3/TRBV12-4	many	CASSPRTDSGNTIYF	TGTGCCAGCAGTCCTCGGACGGACTCTGGAAACACCATATATTTT
TRBD1	TRBJ1-1	TRBV12-3/TRBV12-4	.	CASSTGGGEAFF	TGTGCCAGCAGTACAGGGGGCGGTGAAGCTTTCTTT
TRBD2	TRBJ2-7	TRBV20-1	many	CSARDWRGLAVSYEQYF	TGCAGTGCTAGAGATTGGAGGGGACTAGCGGTTTCCTACGAGCAGTACTTC
.	TRBJ2-1	TRBV11-2	many	CASSLRPGGGDEQFF	TGTGCCAGCAGCTTAAGGCCGGGTGGGGGCGATGAGCAGTTCTTC
.	TRBJ2-3	TRBV5-1	many	CASSLSDTQYF	TGCGCCAGCAGCTTGTCAGATACGCAGTATTTT
.	TRBJ2-3	TRBV10-3	many	CAISERTIDTQYF	TGTGCCATCAGTGAAAGGACTATAGATACGCAGTATTTT
TRBD1	TRBJ2-3	TRBV28	many	CASSYTGTGGYGTQYF	TGTGCCAGCAGTTATACCGGGACAGGGGGTTATGGTACGCAGTATTTT
TRBD2	TRBJ2-5	TRBV3-1	few	CACSQDIPAGGRRETQYF	TGTGCCTGCAGCCAAGATATACCAGCGGGGGGCCGGAGAGAGACCCAGTACTTC
.	TRBJ2-3	TRBV12-3/TRBV12-4	.	CASSQWRGGLDTQYF	TGTGCCAGCAGCCAGTGGCGGGGCGGCCTAGATACGCAGTATTTT
.	TRBJ2-7	TRBV6-2/TRBV6-3	many	CASSYSNSVYEQYF	TGTGCCAGCAGTTACTCGAACAGCGTCTACGAGCAGTACTTC
TRBD1	TRBJ2-4	TRBV5-1	many	CASSIGQGGRNIQYF	TGCGCCAGCAGCATCGGACAGGGTGGCAGAAACATTCAGTACTTC
TRBD2	TRBJ2-1	TRBV7-3	many	CASSTGLPYNEQFF	TGTGCCAGCAGCACGGGACTACCCTACAATGAGCAGTTCTTC
.	TRBJ1-3	TRBV6-5	many	CASSYSGAKAGNTIYF	TGTGCCAGCAGTTACTCAGGCGCGAAGGCAGGAAACACCATATATTTT
.	TRBJ1-2	TRBV7-9	many	CASSLGAANYGYTF	TGTGCCAGCAGCTTAGGTGCGGCGAACTATGGCTACACCTTC
.	TRBJ2-1	TRBV7-2	.	CASGGGRDEQFF	TGTGCCAGTGGGGGGGGCAGGGATGAGCAGTTCTTC
.	TRBJ1-2	TRBV28	many	CASMMPGNYGYTF	TGTGCCAGCATGATGCCGGGGAACTATGGCTACACCTTC
TRBD2	TRBJ2-7	TRBV5-1	few	CASSPQLAGDYEQYF	TGCGCCAGCAGCCCCCAACTAGCGGGGGACTACGAGCAGTACTTC
.	TRBJ2-1	TRBV28	many	CASSSEGLPSYNEQFF	TGTGCCAGCAGCTCGGAGGGGCTCCCTTCCTACAATGAGCAGTTCTTC
TRBD1	TRBJ2-7	TRBV3-1	few	CASSPYRGPSYEQYF	TGTGCCAGCAGCCCCTACAGGGGGCCCTCCTACGAGCAGTACTTC
.	TRBJ1-2	TRBV20-1	many	CSPRRSVGGYTF	TGCAGTCCTAGGCGTTCGGTGGGCGGCTACACCTTC
.	TRBJ2-5	TRBV29-1	few	CSVVYSPQETQYF	TGCAGCGTTGTGTACAGCCCCCAAGAGACCCAGTACTTC
.	TRBJ2-2	TRBV29-1	many	CTVRETGELFF	TGCACCGTTCGGGAGACCGGGGAGCTGTTTTTT
.	TRBJ2-1	TRBV18	.	CASSPLQHNEQFF	TGTGCCAGCTCACCTTTGCAACACAATGAGCAGTTCTTC
.	TRBJ2-1	TRBV7-8	many	CASSYDSGTPYNEQFF	TGTGCCAGCAGCTACGATTCCGGGACACCCTACAATGAGCAGTTCTTC
.	TRBJ2-5	TRBV20-1	many	CSATWAGRETQYF	TGCAGTGCCACGTGGGCGGGGCGAGAGACCCAGTACTTC
.	TRBJ2-7	TRBV11-2	many	CASSLVREYEQYF	TGTGCCAGCAGCTTAGTACGGGAATACGAGCAGTACTTC
TRBD1	TRBJ2-2	TRBV12-3/TRBV12-4	.	CASCLGQLGTENTGELFF	TGTGCCAGCTGTTTAGGGCAATTGGGGACAGAGAACACCGGGGAGCTGTTTTTT
TRBD2	TRBJ2-7	TRBV11-2	few	CASSLGAGGYYYEQYF	TGTGCCAGCAGCTTAGGGGCGGGGGGGTACTACTACGAGCAGTACTTC
.	TRBJ2-5	TRBV6-1	many	CASQRGSAETQYF	TGTGCCAGCCAAAGGGGGAGCGCCGAGACCCAGTACTTC
.	TRBJ2-3	TRBV6-2/TRBV6-3	many	CASSPEGGPQYF	TGTGCCAGCAGTCCGGAGGGTGGCCCGCAGTATTTT
.	TRBJ2-2	TRBV19	.	CASSRRRLATNTGELFF	TGTGCCAGTAGTAGAAGACGGCTGGCTACGAACACCGGGGAGCTGTTTTTT